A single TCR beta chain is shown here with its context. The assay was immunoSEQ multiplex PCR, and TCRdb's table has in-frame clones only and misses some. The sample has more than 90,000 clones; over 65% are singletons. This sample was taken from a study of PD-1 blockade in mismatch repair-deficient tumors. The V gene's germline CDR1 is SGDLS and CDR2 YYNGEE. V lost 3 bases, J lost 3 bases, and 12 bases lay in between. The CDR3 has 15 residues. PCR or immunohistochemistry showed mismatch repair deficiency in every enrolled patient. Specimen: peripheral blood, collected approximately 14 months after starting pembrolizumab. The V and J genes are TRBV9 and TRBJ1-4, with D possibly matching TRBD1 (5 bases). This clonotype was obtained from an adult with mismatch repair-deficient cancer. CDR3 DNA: TGTGCCAGCAGCGAATGGGGCTCGGCTAATGAAAAACTGTTTTTT. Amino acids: CASSEWGSANEKLFF.